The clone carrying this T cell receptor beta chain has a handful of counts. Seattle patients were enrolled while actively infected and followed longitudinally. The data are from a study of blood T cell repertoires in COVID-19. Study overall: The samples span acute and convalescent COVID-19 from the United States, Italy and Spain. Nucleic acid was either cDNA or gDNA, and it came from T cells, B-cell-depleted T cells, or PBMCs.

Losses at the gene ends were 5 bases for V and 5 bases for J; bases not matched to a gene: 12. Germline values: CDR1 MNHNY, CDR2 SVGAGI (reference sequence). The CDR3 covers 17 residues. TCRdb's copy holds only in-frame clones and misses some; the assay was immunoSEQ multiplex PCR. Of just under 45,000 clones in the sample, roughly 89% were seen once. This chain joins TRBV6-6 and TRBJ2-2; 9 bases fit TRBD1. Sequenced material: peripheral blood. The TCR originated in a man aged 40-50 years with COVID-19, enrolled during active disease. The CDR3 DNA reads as TGTGCCAGCAGTCAAAGACCGGGACAGGGATTTACCGGGGAGCTGTTTTTT. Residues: CASSQRPGQGFTGELFF.